The clone carrying this T cell receptor (beta chain) was found a few times. Its antigen remains unknown. The sample is drawn from a study of beta chain features in type 1 diabetes. Whole-study findings and limits: VDJ junctions in type 1 diabetes patients carried more deletions and fewer insertions. Moderate but significant shortening of TCRB CDR3s was recorded in all four CD4+ subsets from Type 1 diabetes patients. A possible short-template PCR bias applies equally to patients and controls.

The study reverse transcribed the entire isolated RNA, so it sequenced expressed TCRB transcripts. Generated by immunoSEQ multiplex PCR, the TCRdb table keeps only in-frame clones and is missing some. The sample includes 150,000 to 200,000 clones, approximately 8.4% of them seen just once. The length of the CDR3 is 12 residues. V was pared by 5 bases and J by 3 bases, with 7 bases between. From germline, CDR1 is SEHNR and CDR2 FQNEAQ (reference sequence). Sorting produced populations that all topped 95% purity. The material sequenced was central memory CD4+ T cells from blood. This receptor was taken from a man aged 18 to 29 with type 1 diabetes. J is TRBJ1-2 and V is TRBV7-9, with D unclear. The CDR3: CASSKEDYGYTF. CDR3 nucleotide sequence: TGTGCCAGCAGCAAGGAGGACTATGGCTACACCTTC.